This T cell receptor (beta chain) derives from a study of T cells expressing NK-cell markers. Study-wide background: Researchers got TCR beta repertoires out of sorted CD3+CD56+NKG2C+, CD3+CD56+NKG2C- and CD3+CD56-NKG2C+ T cells.

Researchers built TCR beta cDNA using 5'RACE template switching with UMIs. TCRdb reprocessed the 5' RACE reads and keeps a single row for each CDR3 protein, giving no DNA. The sample data list 350,000 to 450,000 distinct CDR3 sequences. Germline V gene lookup returns CDR1 SNHLY and CDR2 FYNNEI. CDR3 length: 14 amino acids. The receptor was derived from a man aged 18-69 years in good health. The sequencing sample was made of blood T cells: a sorted CD56 or NKG2C T cell subset, CD4+ or CD8+ T cells, or bulk PBMC T cells (not recorded which). This chain joins TRBV2 and TRBJ2-7; TCRdb's D call of TRBD2 is untestable without DNA. The CDR3 is CASKFSGSGNEQYF.